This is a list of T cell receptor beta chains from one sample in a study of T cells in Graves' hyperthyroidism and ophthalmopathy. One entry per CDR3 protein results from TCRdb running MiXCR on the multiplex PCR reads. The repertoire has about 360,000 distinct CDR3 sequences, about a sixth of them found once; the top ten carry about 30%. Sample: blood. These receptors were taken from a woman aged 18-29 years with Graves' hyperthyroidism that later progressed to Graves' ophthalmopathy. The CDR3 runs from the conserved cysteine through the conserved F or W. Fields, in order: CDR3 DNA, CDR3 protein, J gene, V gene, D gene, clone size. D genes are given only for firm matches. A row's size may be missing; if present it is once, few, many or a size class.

DNA: TGTGCCAGCAGTTACCCTTATCCCCAGGGGGAGGGACCGGCTTTCTTT
CDR3: CASSYPYPQGEGPAFF
J: TRBJ1-1
V: TRBV6-2/TRBV6-3
D: TRBD1
size: many

DNA: TGTGCCAGTAGTAACTGGGACAGGGGCACTAGCACAGATACGCAGTATTTT
CDR3: CASSNWDRGTSTDTQYF
J: TRBJ2-3
V: TRBV19
D: TRBD1
size: .

DNA: TGTGCCAGCAGTTTAGACTCGTCGCTAGCGGGAACAACCGACTACAATGAGCAGTTCTTC
CDR3: CASSLDSSLAGTTDYNEQFF
J: TRBJ2-1
V: TRBV12-3/TRBV12-4
D: TRBD2
size: many

DNA: TGTGCCAGCAGCTTGGTGAGCGGGATGGGCTCCTACAATGAGCAGTTCTTC
CDR3: CASSLVSGMGSYNEQFF
J: TRBJ2-1
V: TRBV5-6
D: TRBD2
size: .

DNA: TGTGCCAGCAGCCACGCGACAGGGCTATACGAGCAGTACTTC
CDR3: CASSHATGLYEQYF
J: TRBJ2-7
V: TRBV14
D: TRBD1
size: few

DNA: TGTGCCAGCAGTTTCTACGTTGGAAACAGGTTCTACGAGCAGTACTTC
CDR3: CASSFYVGNRFYEQYF
J: TRBJ2-7
V: TRBV28
D: .
size: many

DNA: TGCAGTGCTAGCTTACACCAGAACACTGAAGCTTTCTTT
CDR3: CSASLHQNTEAFF
J: TRBJ1-1
V: TRBV20-1
D: .
size: many

DNA: TGTGCCAGCAGTGAAGGAGGGCCGAGAAAGTACGAGCAGTACTTC
CDR3: CASSEGGPRKYEQYF
J: TRBJ2-7
V: TRBV2
D: .
size: few

DNA: TGTGCCAGCAGCTTGGAGAAGTCCTACGAGCAGTACTTC
CDR3: CASSLEKSYEQYF
J: TRBJ2-7
V: TRBV7-2
D: .
size: few

DNA: TGTGCCAGCACCCTGGGTCCGTTGGAAAAACTGTTTTTT
CDR3: CASTLGPLEKLFF
J: TRBJ1-4
V: TRBV12-3/TRBV12-4
D: .
size: many

DNA: TGTGCCAGCAGCTTTACAATGACAGGCGTAGGATCACCCCTCCACTTT
CDR3: CASSFTMTGVGSPLHF
J: TRBJ1-6
V: TRBV7-6
D: .
size: .

DNA: TGTGCCACCGGTAGCGGGGAGACCTACGAGCAGTGCTTC
CDR3: CATGSGETYEQCF
J: TRBJ2-7
V: TRBV24-1
D: TRBD2
size: once

DNA: TGCGCCAGCAGCTTGGCCCCAGGGCCGGAAGCTTTCTTT
CDR3: CASSLAPGPEAFF
J: TRBJ1-1
V: TRBV5-1
D: .
size: many

DNA: TGTGCCAGCTCCCCCGGGCAGGGGGCTAATCAGCCCCAGCATTTT
CDR3: CASSPGQGANQPQHF
J: TRBJ1-5
V: TRBV18
D: TRBD1
size: few

DNA: TGTGCCAGCAGTTTAGTCTCTCCGAGGAGCACTGAAGCTTTCTTT
CDR3: CASSLVSPRSTEAFF
J: TRBJ1-1
V: TRBV27
D: .
size: many

DNA: TGTGCCATCAGTGAGTCGAATCTCGGAAGAGGGACCGGGGAGCTGTTTTTT
CDR3: CAISESNLGRGTGELFF
J: TRBJ2-2
V: TRBV10-3
D: .
size: .

DNA: TGTGCCAGCAGTTTTTTTTATCCTAGCGGGAAGCACAATGAGCAGTTCTTC
CDR3: CASSFFYPSGKHNEQFF
J: TRBJ2-1
V: TRBV27
D: TRBD2
size: .

DNA: TGTGCCTGGAGTACCGCATACAATGAGCAGTTCTTC
CDR3: CAWSTAYNEQFF
J: TRBJ2-1
V: TRBV30
D: .
size: many

DNA: TGCGCCAGCAGTCCAACCTTGGGGTACAATGAGCAGTTCTTC
CDR3: CASSPTLGYNEQFF
J: TRBJ2-1
V: TRBV10-2
D: .
size: many

DNA: TGTGCCACCAGTGACAGAGGGTCCGAGCAGTACTTC
CDR3: CATSDRGSEQYF
J: TRBJ2-7
V: TRBV24-1
D: .
size: many

DNA: TGCGCCAGCGCGAGCGGGGACCCCTACAATGAGCAGTTCTTC
CDR3: CASASGDPYNEQFF
J: TRBJ2-1
V: TRBV10-2
D: TRBD2
size: many

DNA: TGTGCCAGCAGCTACAGGGGAGGCTATGGCTACACCTTC
CDR3: CASSYRGGYGYTF
J: TRBJ1-2
V: TRBV7-3
D: TRBD1
size: many

DNA: TGTGCCAGCAGTTTTGACAGGGGGAGCTCCTACGAGCAGTACTTC
CDR3: CASSFDRGSSYEQYF
J: TRBJ2-7
V: TRBV28
D: TRBD1
size: many

DNA: TGTGCCAGCACCCTAGGACAGGGGAGGGAAAAACTGTTTTTT
CDR3: CASTLGQGREKLFF
J: TRBJ1-4
V: TRBV6-1
D: TRBD1
size: .

DNA: TGTGCCAGCAGTTACTTGCAAAGGGAAGGCTACACCTTC
CDR3: CASSYLQREGYTF
J: TRBJ1-2
V: TRBV6-6
D: .
size: many

DNA: TGTGCCAGCGAACTAGGAGGAACCTACGAGCAGTACTTC
CDR3: CASELGGTYEQYF
J: TRBJ2-7
V: TRBV7-9
D: .
size: many

DNA: TGTGCCACCAGTGATTTGTTGGCTAGCGGGAGTAATGAGCAGTTCTTC
CDR3: CATSDLLASGSNEQFF
J: TRBJ2-1
V: TRBV24-1
D: TRBD2
size: .

DNA: TGTGCCAGCAGTTTATTGGGGGGAGGAGAGACCCAGTACTTC
CDR3: CASSLLGGGETQYF
J: TRBJ2-5
V: TRBV28
D: .
size: many

DNA: TGTGCCAGCAGTTCCTCTTCGACTAGCGGGAGTCGGGATACGCAGTATTTT
CDR3: CASSSSSTSGSRDTQYF
J: TRBJ2-3
V: TRBV27
D: TRBD2
size: many

DNA: TGTGCCAGCAGTCCCACTAGCGGGAGTGCAGATACGCAGTATTTT
CDR3: CASSPTSGSADTQYF
J: TRBJ2-3
V: TRBV2
D: TRBD2
size: many

DNA: TGTGCCAGCAGCTTTACAGACGGGTACCAAGAGACCCAGTACTTC
CDR3: CASSFTDGYQETQYF
J: TRBJ2-5
V: TRBV7-8
D: .
size: many

DNA: TGTGCCAGCAACCGGGACAGGGCGGATACGCAGTATTTT
CDR3: CASNRDRADTQYF
J: TRBJ2-3
V: TRBV2
D: TRBD1
size: many

DNA: TGTGCCAGCAGTTTAATGGCAAATCAGCCCCAGCATTTT
CDR3: CASSLMANQPQHF
J: TRBJ1-5
V: TRBV12-3/TRBV12-4
D: .
size: many

DNA: TGTGCCAGCAGTATCGCCTCGGACAGGGGCTATGGCTACACCTTC
CDR3: CASSIASDRGYGYTF
J: TRBJ1-2
V: TRBV6-1
D: TRBD1
size: .

DNA: TGCAGTGCTAACCTACCTAGCGGGGACACCTACGAGCAGTACTTC
CDR3: CSANLPSGDTYEQYF
J: TRBJ2-7
V: TRBV20-1
D: TRBD2
size: many

DNA: TGTGCCAGCAGCCAATTGACAGGGGGCGGTTCACCCCTCCACTTT
CDR3: CASSQLTGGGSPLHF
J: TRBJ1-6
V: TRBV3-1
D: TRBD1
size: many

DNA: TGTGCCAGCTCTTACTTCGGGACCGGGGAGCTGTTTTTT
CDR3: CASSYFGTGELFF
J: TRBJ2-2
V: TRBV14
D: .
size: .

DNA: TGTGCCAGTACAAGAGGGGGGCAGGGGCTCTACGAGCAGTACTTC
CDR3: CASTRGGQGLYEQYF
J: TRBJ2-7
V: TRBV6-2/TRBV6-3
D: .
size: .

DNA: TGTGCCAGCCAGGCCGGGCCGGGGTACAATGAGCAGTTCTTC
CDR3: CASQAGPGYNEQFF
J: TRBJ2-1
V: TRBV7-9
D: .
size: few

DNA: TGTGCCAGCAGTTACTCGTCTGGAAGGCAAGAGACCCAGTACTTC
CDR3: CASSYSSGRQETQYF
J: TRBJ2-5
V: TRBV6-5
D: .
size: many

DNA: TGCAGCGTTGAACGGCTAGCGGAATTCGTGAATGAGCAGTTCTTC
CDR3: CSVERLAEFVNEQFF
J: TRBJ2-1
V: TRBV29-1
D: TRBD2
size: few

DNA: TGTGCCAGCAGCACTGGACAGTTGGAGACCCAGTACTTC
CDR3: CASSTGQLETQYF
J: TRBJ2-5
V: TRBV6-1
D: .
size: .

DNA: TGTGCCAGCAGCTTATTCGGACTAGCGGGAGGTACGCAGTATTTT
CDR3: CASSLFGLAGGTQYF
J: TRBJ2-3
V: TRBV13
D: TRBD2
size: .